The clone carrying this TCR beta chain has only a few counts. Its cognate antigen is unknown. This sample stems from a study of PD-1 blockade in mismatch repair-deficient tumors. About the research overall: Patients had approximately 13 mismatch repair-deficient cancer types and were previously treated and progressing. Study-level results: Rapid post-treatment expansion, then contraction, generally preceding radiologic response, marked tumor-resident clones.

Germline loops: CDR1 MNHEY, CDR2 SVGAGI. With 8 bases removed from V and 2 bases from J, the gap between germline ends came to 12 bases. This CDR3 is built from 13 residues. Assay used: immunoSEQ multiplex PCR; TCRdb lists only in-frame clones, some missing. The sample includes 38,000 or so clones, around 83% of them seen just once. PCR or immunohistochemistry showed mismatch repair deficiency in every enrolled patient. TCRs were sequenced from a few patients responding to pembrolizumab. This chain uses TRBV6-5 with TRBJ1-2; possible D gene TRBD1, 5 bases. This sequence was found in an adult with mismatch repair-deficient cancer. Material: peripheral blood, obtained about 80 weeks after starting pembrolizumab. The DNA for the CDR3 is TGTGCCAGCGGCTCGGGACGGAACTATGGCTACACCTTC. Amino acids: CASGSGRNYGYTF.